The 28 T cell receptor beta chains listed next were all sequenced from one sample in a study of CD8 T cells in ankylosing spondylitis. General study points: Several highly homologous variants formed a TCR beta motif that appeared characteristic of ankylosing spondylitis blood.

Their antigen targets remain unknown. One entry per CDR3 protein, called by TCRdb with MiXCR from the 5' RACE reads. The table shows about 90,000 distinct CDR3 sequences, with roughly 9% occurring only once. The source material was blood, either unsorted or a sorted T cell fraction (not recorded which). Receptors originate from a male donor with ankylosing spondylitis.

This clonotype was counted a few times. DNA for the CDR3: TGTGCCAGCAGTGTATCGGTCGGGGGACCAATGGCTCGGGTAGATACGCAGTATTTT. As protein: CASSVSVGGPMARVDTQYF. The chain links TRBV25-1 to TRBJ2-3, with D maybe TRBD2 (6 bases). Trimming took 4 bases from V and 5 from J, leaving 28 bases between them. The CDR3 has 19 amino acids. The V gene's germline CDR1 is MGHDK and CDR2 SYGVNS.

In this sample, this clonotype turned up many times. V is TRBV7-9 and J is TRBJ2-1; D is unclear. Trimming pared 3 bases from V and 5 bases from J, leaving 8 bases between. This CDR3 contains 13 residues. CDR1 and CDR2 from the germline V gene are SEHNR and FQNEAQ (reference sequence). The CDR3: CASSLPHHNEQFF. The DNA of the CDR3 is TGTGCCAGCAGCTTGCCCCATCACAATGAGCAGTTCTTC.

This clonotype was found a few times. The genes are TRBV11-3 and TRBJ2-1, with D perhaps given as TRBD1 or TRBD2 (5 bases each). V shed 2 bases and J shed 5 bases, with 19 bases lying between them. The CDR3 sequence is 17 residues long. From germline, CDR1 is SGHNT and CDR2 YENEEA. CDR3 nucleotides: TGTGCCAGCAGCTTACACCCATCCCCTGGGGGAAACAATGAGCAGTTCTTC. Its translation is CASSLHPSPGGNNEQFF.

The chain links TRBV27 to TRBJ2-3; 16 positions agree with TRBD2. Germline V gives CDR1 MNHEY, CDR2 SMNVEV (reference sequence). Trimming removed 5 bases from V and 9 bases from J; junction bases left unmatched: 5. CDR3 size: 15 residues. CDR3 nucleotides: TGTGCCAGCAGTCCCGGGACTAGCGGGGGGGGGACGCAGTATTTT. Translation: CASSPGTSGGGTQYF.

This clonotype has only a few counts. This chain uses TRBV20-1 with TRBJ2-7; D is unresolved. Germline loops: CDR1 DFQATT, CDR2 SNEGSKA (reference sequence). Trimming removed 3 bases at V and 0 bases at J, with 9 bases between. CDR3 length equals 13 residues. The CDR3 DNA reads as TGCAGTGCTAGCGGCTCCATCTCCTACGAGCAGTACTTC. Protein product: CSASGSISYEQYF.

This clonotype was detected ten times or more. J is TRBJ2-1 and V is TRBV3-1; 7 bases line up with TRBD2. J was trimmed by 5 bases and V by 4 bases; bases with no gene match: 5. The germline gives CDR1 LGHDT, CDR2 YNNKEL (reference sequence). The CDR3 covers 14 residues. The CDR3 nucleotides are TGTGCCAGCAGCCCAGCGGGAATAGACAATGAGCAGTTCTTC. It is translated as CASSPAGIDNEQFF.

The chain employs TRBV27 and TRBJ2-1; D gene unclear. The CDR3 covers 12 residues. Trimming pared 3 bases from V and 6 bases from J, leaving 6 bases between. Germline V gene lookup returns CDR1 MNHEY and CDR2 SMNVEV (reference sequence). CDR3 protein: CASSFPGNEQFF. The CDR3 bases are TGTGCCAGCAGTTTCCCAGGCAATGAGCAGTTCTTC.

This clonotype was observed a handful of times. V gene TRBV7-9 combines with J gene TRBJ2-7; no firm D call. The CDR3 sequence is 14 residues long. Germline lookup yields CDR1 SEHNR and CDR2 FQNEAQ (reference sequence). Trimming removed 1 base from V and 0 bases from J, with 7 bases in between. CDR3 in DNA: TGTGCCAGCAGCTTAGTGGACGCCTCCTACGAGCAGTACTTC. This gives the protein CASSLVDASYEQYF.

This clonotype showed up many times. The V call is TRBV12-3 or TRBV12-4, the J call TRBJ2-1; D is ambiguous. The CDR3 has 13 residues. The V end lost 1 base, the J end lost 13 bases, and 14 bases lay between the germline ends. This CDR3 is CASSLGGALGQFF. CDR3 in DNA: TGTGCCAGCAGTTTAGGAGGCGCGCTGGGTCAGTTCTTC.

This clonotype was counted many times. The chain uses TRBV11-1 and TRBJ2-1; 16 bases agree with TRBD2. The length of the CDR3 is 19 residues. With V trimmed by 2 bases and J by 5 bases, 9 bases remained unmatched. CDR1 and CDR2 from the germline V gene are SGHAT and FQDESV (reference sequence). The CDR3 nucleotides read TGTGCCAGCAGCTTACCCGGGACTAGCGGGAGGGCCGTCAACAATGAGCAGTTCTTC. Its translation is CASSLPGTSGRAVNNEQFF.

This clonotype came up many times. The CDR3 protein is CASSVAGSTYEQYF. In nucleotides, the CDR3 is TGTGCCAGCAGTGTAGCGGGGAGTACCTACGAGCAGTACTTC. This chain uses TRBV2 with TRBJ2-7; TRBD2 matches 8 bases. The CDR3 is 14 residues long. After removal of 4 bases from V and 2 bases from J, the junction contained 4 bases not matched to a gene. CDR1 is SNHLY, CDR2 FYNNEI, per germline.

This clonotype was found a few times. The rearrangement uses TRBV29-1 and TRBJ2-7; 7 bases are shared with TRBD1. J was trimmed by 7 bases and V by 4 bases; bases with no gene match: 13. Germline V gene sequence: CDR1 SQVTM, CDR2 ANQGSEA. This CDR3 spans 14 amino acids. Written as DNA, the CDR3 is TGCAGCGTTGTCTCAGGGGGAAGTCTTGGGGAGCAGTACTTC. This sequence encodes CSVVSGGSLGEQYF.

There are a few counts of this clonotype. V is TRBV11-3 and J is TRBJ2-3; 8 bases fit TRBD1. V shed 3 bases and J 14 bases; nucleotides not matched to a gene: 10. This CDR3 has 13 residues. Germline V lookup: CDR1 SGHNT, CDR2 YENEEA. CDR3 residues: CASSFGTVGQGYF. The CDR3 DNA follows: TGTGCCAGCAGCTTTGGGACTGTAGGACAGGGGTATTTT.

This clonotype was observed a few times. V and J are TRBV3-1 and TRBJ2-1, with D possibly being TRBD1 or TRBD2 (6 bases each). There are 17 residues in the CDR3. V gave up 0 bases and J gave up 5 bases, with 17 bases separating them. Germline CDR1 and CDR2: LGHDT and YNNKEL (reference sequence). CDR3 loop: CASSQDRGGGSHNEQFF. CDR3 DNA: TGTGCCAGCAGCCAAGATAGAGGGGGAGGATCCCACAATGAGCAGTTCTTC.

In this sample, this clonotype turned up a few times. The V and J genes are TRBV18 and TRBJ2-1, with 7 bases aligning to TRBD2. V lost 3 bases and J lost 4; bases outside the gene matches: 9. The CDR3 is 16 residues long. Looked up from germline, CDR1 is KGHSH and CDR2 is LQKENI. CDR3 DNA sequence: TGTGCCAGCTCACCCCGTGGGGGGGTATCATACAATGAGCAGTTCTTC. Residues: CASSPRGGVSYNEQFF.

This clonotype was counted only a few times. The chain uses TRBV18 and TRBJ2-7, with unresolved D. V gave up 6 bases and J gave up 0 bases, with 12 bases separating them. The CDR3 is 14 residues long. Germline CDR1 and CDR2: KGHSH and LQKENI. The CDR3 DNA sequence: TGTGCCAGCTCCGGAGACTCCGACTCCTACGAGCAGTACTTC. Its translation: CASSGDSDSYEQYF.

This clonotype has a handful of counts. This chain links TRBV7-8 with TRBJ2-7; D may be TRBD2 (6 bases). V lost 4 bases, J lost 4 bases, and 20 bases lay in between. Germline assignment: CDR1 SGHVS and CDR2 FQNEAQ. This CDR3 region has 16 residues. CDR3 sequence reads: CASSYLEGHPTYEQYF. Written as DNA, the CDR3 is TGTGCCAGCAGCTACCTGGAGGGCCATCCGACTTACGAGCAGTACTTC.

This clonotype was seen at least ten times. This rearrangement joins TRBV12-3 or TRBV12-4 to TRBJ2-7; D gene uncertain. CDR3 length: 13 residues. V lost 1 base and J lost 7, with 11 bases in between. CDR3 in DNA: TGTGCCAGCAGTTTAGTTTACAATAATGAGCAGTACTTC. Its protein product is CASSLVYNNEQYF.

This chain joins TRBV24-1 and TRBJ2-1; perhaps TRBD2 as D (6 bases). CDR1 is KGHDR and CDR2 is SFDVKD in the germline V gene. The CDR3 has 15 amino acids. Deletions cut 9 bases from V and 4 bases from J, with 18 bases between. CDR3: CATGGSRDPYNEQFF. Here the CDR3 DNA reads TGTGCCACCGGCGGGTCGCGGGACCCATACAATGAGCAGTTCTTC.

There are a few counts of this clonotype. Here the CDR3 reads CASSLSGDRTYEQYV. The CDR3 DNA is TGTGCCAGCAGTTTGTCAGGGGACAGGACCTACGAGCAGTACGTC. The chain recombines TRBV27 with TRBJ2-7; 8 bases align to TRBD1. Germline V CDR1 and CDR2: MNHEY, SMNVEV (reference sequence). The CDR3 is 15 residues long. Unmatched junction bases numbered 6, after V lost 3 bases and J lost 2 bases.

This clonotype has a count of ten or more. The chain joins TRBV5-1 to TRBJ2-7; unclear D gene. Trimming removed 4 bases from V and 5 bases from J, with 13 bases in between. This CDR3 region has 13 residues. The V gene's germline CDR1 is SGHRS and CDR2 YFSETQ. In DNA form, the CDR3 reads TGCGCCAGCAGCCCTTCAGCTTGGGACGAGCAGTACTTC. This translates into CASSPSAWDEQYF.

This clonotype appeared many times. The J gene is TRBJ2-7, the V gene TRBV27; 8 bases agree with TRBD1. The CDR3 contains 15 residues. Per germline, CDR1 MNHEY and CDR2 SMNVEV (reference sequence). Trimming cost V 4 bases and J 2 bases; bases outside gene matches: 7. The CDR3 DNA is TGTGCCAGCAGTTACCCCGGGACAGGTACCTACGAGCAGTACTTC. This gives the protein CASSYPGTGTYEQYF.

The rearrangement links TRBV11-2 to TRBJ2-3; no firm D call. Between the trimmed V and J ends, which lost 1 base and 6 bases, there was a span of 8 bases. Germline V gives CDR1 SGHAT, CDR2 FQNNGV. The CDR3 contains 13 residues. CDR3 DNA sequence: TGTGCCAGCAGCTTAGGATGGCCGGATACGCAGTATTTT. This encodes CASSLGWPDTQYF.

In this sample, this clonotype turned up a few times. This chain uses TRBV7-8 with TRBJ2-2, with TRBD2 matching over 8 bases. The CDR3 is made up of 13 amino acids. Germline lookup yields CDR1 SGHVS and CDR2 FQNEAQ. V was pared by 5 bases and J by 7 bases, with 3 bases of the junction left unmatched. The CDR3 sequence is CASSTRGGGELFF. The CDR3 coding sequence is TGTGCCAGCAGCACCCGGGGGGGCGGGGAGCTGTTTTTT.

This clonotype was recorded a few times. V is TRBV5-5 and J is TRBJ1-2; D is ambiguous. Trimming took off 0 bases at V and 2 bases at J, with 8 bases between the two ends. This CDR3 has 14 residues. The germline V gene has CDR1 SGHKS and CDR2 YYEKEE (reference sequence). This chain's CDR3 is CASSLDPDNYGYTF. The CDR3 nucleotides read TGTGCCAGCAGCTTGGATCCAGACAACTATGGCTACACCTTC. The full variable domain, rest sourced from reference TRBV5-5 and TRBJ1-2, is DAGVTQSPTHLIKTRGQQVTLRCSPISGHKSVSWYQQVLGQGPQFIFQYYEKEERGRGNFPDRFSARQFPNYSSELNVNALLLGDSALYLCASSLDPDNYGYTFGSGTRLTVV.

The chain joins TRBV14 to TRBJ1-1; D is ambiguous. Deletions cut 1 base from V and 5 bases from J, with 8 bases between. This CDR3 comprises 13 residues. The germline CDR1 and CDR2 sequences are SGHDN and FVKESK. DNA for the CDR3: TGTGCCAGCAGCCAAGTTGGGGTAACTGAAGCTTTCTTT. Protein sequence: CASSQVGVTEAFF.

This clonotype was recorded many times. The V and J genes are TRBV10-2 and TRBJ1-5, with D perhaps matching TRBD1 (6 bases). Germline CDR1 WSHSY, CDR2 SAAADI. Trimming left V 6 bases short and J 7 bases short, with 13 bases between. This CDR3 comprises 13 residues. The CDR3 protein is CASRSGVGQPQHF. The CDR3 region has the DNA TGCGCCAGCAGATCAGGGGTCGGCCAGCCCCAGCATTTT.

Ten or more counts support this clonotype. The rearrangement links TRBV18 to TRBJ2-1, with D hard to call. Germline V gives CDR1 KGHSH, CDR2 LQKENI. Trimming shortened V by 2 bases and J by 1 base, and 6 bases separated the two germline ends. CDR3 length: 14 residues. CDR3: CASSPSGSYNEQFF. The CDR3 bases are TGTGCCAGCTCACCATCAGGTTCCTACAATGAGCAGTTCTTC.